The present TCR beta chain was sequenced within a study of T cells after yellow fever vaccination. TCRdb re-analysed the 5' RACE reads in MiXCR, keeping a single row per CDR3 protein. The sample holds more than 25,000 distinct CDR3 sequences, over 5.5% seen once. Study-wide points: The secondary response peaked faster, at day 5 versus 15, but was weaker.

Per germline, CDR1 SQVTM and CDR2 ANQGSEA. V was cut by 4 bases and J by 0 bases, with 10 bases left in between. The CDR3 sequence is 13 residues long. This clonotype counts as large (0.1 to 1%). This TCR derives from a man in his thirties or forties who received the YFV17D yellow fever vaccine. The input for sequencing was PBMCs, either bulk or a sorted T-cell subset (CD4+, CD8+, memory, or dextramer-sorted; not recorded which), taken on the day of the yellow fever booster vaccination. The J gene is TRBJ2-7, the V gene TRBV29-1; D remains unclear. CDR3 in amino acids: CSVARPSSYEQYF. The CDR3 coding sequence is TGCAGCGTTGCCAGGCCGAGCTCCTACGAGCAGTACTTC.